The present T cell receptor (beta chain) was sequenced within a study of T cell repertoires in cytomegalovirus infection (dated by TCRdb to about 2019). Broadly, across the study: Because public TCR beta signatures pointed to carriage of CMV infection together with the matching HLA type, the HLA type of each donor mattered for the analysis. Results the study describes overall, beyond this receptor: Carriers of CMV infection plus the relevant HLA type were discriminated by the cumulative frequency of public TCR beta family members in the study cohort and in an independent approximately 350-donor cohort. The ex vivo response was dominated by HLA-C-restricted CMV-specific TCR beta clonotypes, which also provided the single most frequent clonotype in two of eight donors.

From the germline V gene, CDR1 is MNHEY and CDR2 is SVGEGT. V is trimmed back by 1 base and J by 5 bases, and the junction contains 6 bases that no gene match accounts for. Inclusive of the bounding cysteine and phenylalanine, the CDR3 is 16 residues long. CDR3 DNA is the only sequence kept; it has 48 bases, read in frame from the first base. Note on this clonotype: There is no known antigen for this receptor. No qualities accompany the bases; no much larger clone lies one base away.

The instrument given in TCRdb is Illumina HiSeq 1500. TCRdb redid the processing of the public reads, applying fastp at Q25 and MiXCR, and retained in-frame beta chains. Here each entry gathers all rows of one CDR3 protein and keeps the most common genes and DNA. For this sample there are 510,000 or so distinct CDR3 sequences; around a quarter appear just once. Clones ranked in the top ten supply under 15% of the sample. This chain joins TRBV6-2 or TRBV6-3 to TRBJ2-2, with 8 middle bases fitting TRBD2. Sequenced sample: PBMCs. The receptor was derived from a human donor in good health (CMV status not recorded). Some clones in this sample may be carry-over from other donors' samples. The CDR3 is CASSYLAGGWTGELFF. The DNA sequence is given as TGTGCCAGCAGTTACTTGGCGGGAGGTTGGACCGGGGAGCTGTTTTTT.